The clone carrying this TCR beta chain appeared a single time. The PCR was carried out with 60 Vbeta primers and 13 Jbeta primers. The table came from immunoSEQ multiplex PCR; TCRdb's copy has only in-frame clones and leaves some out. The sample lists 200,000 to 250,000 clones, over 65% occurring once. The data derive from a study of cytomegalovirus exposure and HLA in healthy donors. The sample comprised PBMCs. The receptor was isolated from a man between 18 and 35 years old in good health and CMV-seronegative.

DNA for the CDR3: TGTGCCAGCAGCCACGGGACAGGGGGGGTAGTAGGAGAGCAGTACTTC. It codes for CASSHGTGGVVGEQYF. V gene TRBV7-3 combines with J gene TRBJ2-7, with TRBD1 matching over 11 bases. CDR3 length: 16 residues. Germline V gene sequence: CDR1 SGHTA, CDR2 FQGTGA. V gave up 5 bases and J gave up 7 bases; unmatched junction bases: 13.